This TCR beta chain was observed in a study of cytomegalovirus exposure and HLA in healthy donors. The study ran its PCR with 60 Vbeta and 13 Jbeta primers. Generated by immunoSEQ multiplex PCR, the TCRdb table keeps only in-frame clones and is missing some. The sample has some 110,000 clones; approximately 80% are singletons. Germline assignment: CDR1 PRHDT and CDR2 FYEKMQ (reference sequence). CDR3 length: 15 residues. V gave up 2 bases and J gave up 10 bases; unmatched junction bases: 4. Sequencing used PBMCs. This TCR came from a woman between 25 and 40 years old in good health and CMV-seronegative. The J gene is TRBJ2-1, the V gene TRBV13; TRBD2 aligns across 14 bases. CDR3 bases: TGTGCCAGCAGCTTACGGACTAGCGGGAGGTCGGAGCAGTTCTTC. Its protein product is CASSLRTSGRSEQFF.